This record covers a single TCR beta chain. Sequencing used immunoSEQ multiplex PCR; TCRdb keeps in-frame clones, though not all of them. In the table there are 95,000 to 150,000 clones, around 80% of which are singletons. The entry originates in a study of blood T cell repertoires in COVID-19. Germline loops: CDR1 KGHDR, CDR2 SFDVKD. The CDR3 length is 15 residues. Trimming cost V 4 bases and J 2 bases; bases outside gene matches: 6. This sequence was found in a man in his 60s with active or convalescent COVID-19. V is TRBV24-1 and J is TRBJ1-2, with TRBD1 matching 7 bases. Sequencing was carried out using peripheral blood. This CDR3 is CATSDTGTVNYGYTF. The DNA of the CDR3 is TGTGCCACCAGTGACACCGGGACAGTCAACTATGGCTACACCTTC.